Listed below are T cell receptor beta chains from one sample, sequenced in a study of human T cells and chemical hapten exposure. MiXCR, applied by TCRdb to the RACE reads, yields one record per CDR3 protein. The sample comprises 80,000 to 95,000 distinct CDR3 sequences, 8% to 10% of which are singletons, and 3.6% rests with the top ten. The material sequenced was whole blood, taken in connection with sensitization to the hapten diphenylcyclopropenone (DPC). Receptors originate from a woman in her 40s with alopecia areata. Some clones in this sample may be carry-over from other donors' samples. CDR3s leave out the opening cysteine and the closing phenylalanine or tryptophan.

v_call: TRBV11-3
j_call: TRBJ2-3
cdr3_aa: ASSLSKGALGTDTQY

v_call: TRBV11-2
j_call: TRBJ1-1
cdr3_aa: ASSLDDPEAF

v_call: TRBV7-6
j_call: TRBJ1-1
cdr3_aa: ASSLFGQGFAEAF

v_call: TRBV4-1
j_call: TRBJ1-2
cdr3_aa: ASSQDGGPPGYT

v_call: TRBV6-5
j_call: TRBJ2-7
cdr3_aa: ASSYDGFEQY

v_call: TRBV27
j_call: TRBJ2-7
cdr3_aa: ASSIAGTAYEQY

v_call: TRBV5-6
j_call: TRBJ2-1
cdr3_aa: ASSRQGGNEQF

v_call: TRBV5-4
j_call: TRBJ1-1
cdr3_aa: ASSLAGPNTEAF

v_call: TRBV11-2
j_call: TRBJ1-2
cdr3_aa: ASSLAASLNYGYT

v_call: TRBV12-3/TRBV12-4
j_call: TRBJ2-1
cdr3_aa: ASRVPGQNYNEQF

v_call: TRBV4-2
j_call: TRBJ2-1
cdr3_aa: ASSRNLGQKNEQF